Following are 15 T cell receptor beta chains from one sample sequenced in a study of CD8 T cells in Susac syndrome. Reverse transcription used 0.5 to 1 ug RNA and random hexamers. TCRdb re-called the immunoSEQ multiplex PCR reads with MiXCR, one entry per CDR3 protein. The sample holds 250,000 or so distinct CDR3 sequences, about 94% seen once. What was sequenced was CD4+ T cells from PBMCs. Every receptor here comes from a human donor with multiple sclerosis.

This clonotype has just a few counts. This CDR3 reads CASSLDRTNTEAFF. CDR3 sequence (DNA): TGTGCCAGCAGCTTAGACAGGACGAACACTGAAGCTTTCTTT. This chain uses TRBV7-2 with TRBJ1-1, with D maybe TRBD1 (5 bases). The CDR3 loop spans 14 amino acids. Germline V gene lookup returns CDR1 SGHTA and CDR2 FQGNSA. The germline V and J ends were trimmed by 1 base and 1 base, with 7 bases remaining between them.

This clonotype was recorded only once. The J gene is TRBJ2-3, the V gene TRBV5-4; tentative D call: TRBD1 (6 bases). Trimming removed 4 bases from V and 2 bases from J, with 8 bases in between. Germline V gives CDR1 SGHNT, CDR2 YYREEE (reference sequence). The CDR3 totals 13 residues. The CDR3: CASSRDNTDTQYF. The CDR3 nucleotides read TGTGCCAGCAGCCGGGACAACACAGATACGCAGTATTTT.

This clonotype was observed a single time. The chain recombines TRBV7-3 with TRBJ2-5; TRBD1 matches 8 bases. In germline, CDR1 is SGHTA, CDR2 FQGTGA. This CDR3 region has 15 residues. The V gene end was trimmed by 5 bases and the J gene end by 2 bases; junction bases not matched to a gene: 7. The CDR3: CASSPRTGIQETQYF. The DNA for the CDR3 is TGTGCCAGCAGCCCCAGGACAGGGATACAAGAGACCCAGTACTTC.

This chain joins TRBV3-1 and TRBJ2-1, with D possibly being TRBD2 (5 bases). Germline V gene sequence: CDR1 LGHDT, CDR2 YNNKEL (reference sequence). The CDR3 totals 14 residues. V was clipped by 0 bases and J by 9 bases, with 12 bases between them. In DNA, the CDR3 is TGTGCCAGCAGCCAAGAACTAGTTATCGGTGAGCAGTTCTTC. Amino acid sequence: CASSQELVIGEQFF.

The chain recombines TRBV5-1 with TRBJ2-4, with TRBD1 matching over 7 bases. Germline CDR1 is SGHRS and CDR2 is YFSETQ. CDR3 length: 13 amino acids. V shed 4 bases and J 6 bases; nucleotides not matched to a gene: 4. The CDR3 coding sequence is TGCGCCAGCAGCATGACAGGGATAAACATTCAGTACTTC. This translates into CASSMTGINIQYF.

This clonotype has just one count. The gene calls are TRBV14 and TRBJ2-4; the D call may be TRBD1 or TRBD2 (5 bases each). This CDR3 region has 15 residues. The V end was cut by 4 bases, the J end by 5 bases, with 15 bases between. Germline assignment: CDR1 SGHDN and CDR2 FVKESK. The CDR3 reads CASSPGQIGENIQYF. The DNA of the CDR3 is TGTGCCAGCAGCCCAGGGCAAATCGGGGAAAACATTCAGTACTTC.

This clonotype has just one count. The chain joins TRBV28 to TRBJ2-7, with D perhaps TRBD1 (5 bases). Germline values: CDR1 MDHEN, CDR2 SYDVKM. CDR3 size: 14 residues. V was trimmed by 7 bases and J by 4 bases, leaving 17 bases between them. Here the CDR3 reads CASTGNQNVYEQYV. The CDR3 DNA is TGTGCCAGCACAGGGAATCAGAACGTGTACGAGCAGTACGTC.

In DNA, the CDR3 is TGCAGTGCTCCAGGACTAGCGGGGGCCGGGGTTGAGACCCAGTACTTC. Amino acids: CSAPGLAGAGVETQYF. V gene TRBV20-1 combines with J gene TRBJ2-5, with TRBD2 identical over 13 bases. The CDR3 runs 16 residues. Germline trimming cut 5 bases from V and 5 bases from J; bases unmatched to any gene: 11. Germline values: CDR1 DFQATT, CDR2 SNEGSKA (reference sequence).

V usage is TRBV5-6 and J usage is TRBJ1-5; D unclear. Germline V gives CDR1 SGHDT, CDR2 YYEEEE. The V end was cut by 6 bases, the J end by 3 bases, with 16 bases between. This CDR3 region has 15 residues. The CDR3 DNA follows: TGTGCCAGCAACAATTACCGGGAGCCCAATCAGCCCCAGCATTTT. Translated: CASNNYREPNQPQHF.

In this sample, this clonotype turned up once. V is TRBV29-1 and J is TRBJ2-3, with a weak D call TRBD1 (5 bases). V lost 2 bases, J lost 1 base, and 7 bases lay in between. The CDR3 consists of 13 residues. Germline lookup yields CDR1 SQVTM and CDR2 ANQGSEA. CDR3 protein: CSVELGGTDTQYF. As DNA, the CDR3 is TGCAGCGTTGAATTAGGGGGCACAGATACGCAGTATTTT.

The V gene is TRBV12-3 or TRBV12-4, the J gene TRBJ1-1; D not certain. This CDR3 is built from 15 residues. The germline V and J ends were trimmed by 4 bases and 4 bases, with 16 bases remaining between them. The CDR3 is CASSSKTPRTTEAFF. The CDR3 DNA reads as TGTGCCAGCAGTTCGAAGACACCCCGTACCACTGAAGCTTTCTTT.

The V and J genes are TRBV20-1 and TRBJ1-2, with D unclear. This CDR3 is 13 amino acids long. The V end lost 1 base, the J end lost 4 bases, and 10 bases lay between the germline ends. CDR1 DFQATT and CDR2 SNEGSKA come from the germline V gene (reference sequence). The CDR3 is CSARGQIGYGYTF. DNA for the CDR3: TGCAGTGCTAGAGGACAAATCGGCTATGGCTACACCTTC.

The genes are TRBV29-1 and TRBJ1-2; possibly TRBD1 for D (5 bases). The CDR3 totals 12 residues. Trimming left V 0 bases short and J 8 bases short, with 10 bases between. The germline gives CDR1 SQVTM, CDR2 ANQGSEA. The CDR3 reads CSVEEGRAGYTF. The CDR3 nucleotides read TGCAGCGTTGAAGAGGGCAGGGCAGGCTACACCTTC.

This chain joins TRBV19 and TRBJ2-4; TRBD2 matches at 9 bases. The germline V gene has CDR1 LNHDA and CDR2 SQIVND (reference sequence). The CDR3 loop spans 16 amino acids. Trimming removed 5 bases from V and 8 bases from J; junction bases left unmatched: 13. The CDR3 bases are TGTGCCAGTAGTGTCGCGGCAGCGGGGGGCCGGGACATTCAGTACTTC. Translating gives CASSVAAAGGRDIQYF.

The genes are TRBV15 and TRBJ1-2, with TRBD1 matching over 9 bases. The CDR3 is 15 amino acids. After removal of 2 bases from V and 3 bases from J, the junction contained 4 bases not matched to a gene. Germline V gives CDR1 LNHNV, CDR2 YYDKDF (reference sequence). The CDR3 nucleotides read TGTGCCACCAGCAGAAACAGGGGGCTTCACTATGGCTACACCTTC. Its protein product is CATSRNRGLHYGYTF.